The present entry profiles one T cell receptor beta chain with its context. Its specificity is not known. Sequence at one end of the junction differs from germline and may be a read error. This entry is derived from a study of tumor-infiltrating lymphocytes in primary liver carcinoma. For each extraction, RNA and DNA were obtained together from about 19-30 mg of unsorted bulk tissue. With 400 to 550 ng total RNA as template and a constant-region primer, TCR beta cDNA was made. Modified slightly, ARM-PCR produced TCR beta libraries over three nested multiplex PCR rounds. In the first two PCR rounds, TRBV1-TRBV30 forward primers were paired with a C-beta reverse primer, and each round lasted approximately 9 cycles. Using its own MiXCR run on the multiplex PCR reads, TCRdb lists one record per CDR3 protein. The sample lists over 100,000 distinct CDR3 sequences; around 65% were seen once. The CDR3 runs 15 residues. Germline V gene sequence: CDR1 MGHRA, CDR2 YSYEKL.

The study's findings and limits: Relative to blood, tumors carried a significantly larger fraction of the repertoire in their top 250 clones (p = 0.039).

What was sequenced was tumor-adjacent normal liver tissue. The sequence was obtained from a woman aged 55-75 years with primary liver carcinoma and hepatitis B virus infection. The V call is TRBV4-1, the J call TRBJ2-5, with 8 bases matching TRBD1. This CDR3 is CTSSQDPGGAETQYF. In nucleotides, the CDR3 is TGCACCAGCAGCCAAGATCCAGGGGGCGCGGAGACCCAATACTTC.